This T cell receptor (beta chain) was sequenced for a study of shared clonotypes between healthy human individuals. Healthy HIV-negative adults with no recent acute infections or vaccinations were recruited as donors. As regards this clone: Its target is unknown. This specimen includes other DNA sequences encoding the same CDR3.

Study-wide points: Genetic and exposure-history diversity was limited by the small donor number.

Assay runs were performed at deep level. In the authors' methods: Quality scores were absent from the junction-only immunoSEQ sequences, so filtering differed. Measured with immunoSEQ multiplex PCR; TCRdb has only the in-frame clones, and not every one. Clone size and the V and J calls come from that table; the DNA yielded D and trimming. Among more than 2,000,000 clones listed, about 92% were seen once. The CDR3 spans 12 residues. Per the germline V gene, CDR1 is SGHRS and CDR2 is YFSETQ. Trimming removed 4 bases at V and 4 bases at J, with 7 bases between. The receptor comes from a man aged 18 to 30 in good health. The specimen sequenced was naive CD4+ T cells sorted from blood. Subset in this sample: CD45RA+ positively selected. The chain couples TRBV5-1 to TRBJ2-3, with no clear D. The CDR3 loop reads CASSLPSDTQYF. The DNA for the CDR3 is TGCGCCAGCAGCCTTCCGTCAGATACGCAGTATTTT.